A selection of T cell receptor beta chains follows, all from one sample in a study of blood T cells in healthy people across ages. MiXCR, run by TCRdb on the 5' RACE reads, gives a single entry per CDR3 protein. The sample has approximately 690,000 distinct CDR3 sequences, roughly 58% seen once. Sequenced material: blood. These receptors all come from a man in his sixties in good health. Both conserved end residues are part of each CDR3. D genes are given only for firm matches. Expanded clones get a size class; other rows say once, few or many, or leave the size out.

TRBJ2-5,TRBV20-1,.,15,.,TGCAGTGCTAGAGATGGAGGCGGAGTCCAAGAGACCCAGTACTTC,CSARDGGGVQETQYF
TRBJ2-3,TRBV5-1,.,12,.,TGCGCCAGCAGGAGCACAGACAATGAGCAGTATTTT,CASRSTDNEQYF
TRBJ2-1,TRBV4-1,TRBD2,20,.,TGCGCCAGCAGCCAAGGACCGGGACTAGCGGGGGCCCGGCGACACAATGAGCAGTTCTTC,CASSQGPGLAGARRHNEQFF
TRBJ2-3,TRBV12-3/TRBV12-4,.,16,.,TGTGCCAGCAGTCCCCGGTACCTAGGTAGCACAGATACGCAGTATTTT,CASSPRYLGSTDTQYF
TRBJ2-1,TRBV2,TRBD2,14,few,TGTGCCAGCAGTTGGACTAGCGGGGGCGGCGAGCAGTTCTTC,CASSWTSGGGEQFF
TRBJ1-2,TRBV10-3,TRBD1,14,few,TGTGCCATCAGCGACAGGGGTACCCTCTATGGCTACACCTTC,CAISDRGTLYGYTF
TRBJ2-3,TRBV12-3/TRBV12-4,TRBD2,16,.,TGTGCCAGCAGGACTGGGACTAGCCATTTTTCAGATACGCAGTATTTT,CASRTGTSHFSDTQYF
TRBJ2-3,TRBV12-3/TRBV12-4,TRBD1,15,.,TGTGCCAGCAGGATGAGGGCAGGGGGAACAGATACGCAGTATTTT,CASRMRAGGTDTQYF
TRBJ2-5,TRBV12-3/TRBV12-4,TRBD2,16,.,TGTGCCAGCAGTTCCTCCGGGGGGGCCTTATGGGAGACCCAGTACTTC,CASSSSGGALWETQYF
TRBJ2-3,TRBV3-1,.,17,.,TGTGCCAGCAGCCAACGAGGACCCCAGGGGTACACAGATACGCAGTATTTT,CASSQRGPQGYTDTQYF
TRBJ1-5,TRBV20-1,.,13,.,TGCAGTGGGATAGGGGTCCTCAATCAGCCCCAGCATTTT,CSGIGVLNQPQHF
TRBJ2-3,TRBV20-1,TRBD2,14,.,TGCAGTGCTAGGCGGGGACTAGCGTCGGATACGCAGTATTTT,CSARRGLASDTQYF
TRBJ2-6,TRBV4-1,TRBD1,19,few,TGCGCCAGCAGCCAAGCCCGGACAGGGGTCCGCTCTGGGGCCAACGTCCTGACTTTC,CASSQARTGVRSGANVLTF
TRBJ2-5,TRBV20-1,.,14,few,TGCAGTGCCCAGAGTCGGGAGTTCCAAGAGACCCAGTACTTC,CSAQSREFQETQYF
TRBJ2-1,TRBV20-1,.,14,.,TGCAGTGCTAGAGTCCCCAGGTTGATAAATGAGCAGTTCTTC,CSARVPRLINEQFF
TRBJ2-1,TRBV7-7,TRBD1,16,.,TGTGCCAGCAGCCCCTTAGGACAGGGGTCCTACAATGAGCAGTTCTTC,CASSPLGQGSYNEQFF
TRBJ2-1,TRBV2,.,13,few,TGTGCCAGCAGTCCCCGTGGCAGTAATGAGCAGTTCTTC,CASSPRGSNEQFF
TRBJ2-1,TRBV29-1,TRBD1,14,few,TGCAGCGCCTACGGGACAGGGCCTATCTATGAGCAGTTCTTC,CSAYGTGPIYEQFF
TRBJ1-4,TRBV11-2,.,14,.,TGTGCCAGCAGCCGGAGGGGGACTAATGAAAAACTGTTTTTT,CASSRRGTNEKLFF
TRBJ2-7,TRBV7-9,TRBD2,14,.,TGTGCCAGCAGCTTAGGGGGGGGGGTTGGCGAGCAGTACTTC,CASSLGGGVGEQYF
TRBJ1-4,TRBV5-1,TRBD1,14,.,TGCGCCAGCAGCCGACAGGGGGCCAGTGAAAAACTGTTTTTT,CASSRQGASEKLFF
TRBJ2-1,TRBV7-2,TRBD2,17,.,TGTGCCAGCAGCTCTGGAGCGGGGGGGTTCTCCTACAATGAGCAGTTCTTC,CASSSGAGGFSYNEQFF
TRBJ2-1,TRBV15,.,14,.,TGTGCCACCCGCTTGGGCGGGGACAACAATGAGCAGTTCTTC,CATRLGGDNNEQFF
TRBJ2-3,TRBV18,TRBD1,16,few,TGTGCCAGCTCACCAAGGAGAGGGGGCTCCACAGATACGCAGTATTTT,CASSPRRGGSTDTQYF
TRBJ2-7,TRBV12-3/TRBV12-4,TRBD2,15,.,TGTGCCAGCGGTTTTGTAGCGGGGGGAATCTACGAGCAGTACTTC,CASGFVAGGIYEQYF
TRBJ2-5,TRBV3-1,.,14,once,TGTGCCAGCAGCCTAAGACAGGCACTCGGGACCCAGTACTTC,CASSLRQALGTQYF
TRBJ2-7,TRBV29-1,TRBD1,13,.,TGCAGCGTTGGTGGACAGGGGGTCTACGAGCAGTACTTC,CSVGGQGVYEQYF
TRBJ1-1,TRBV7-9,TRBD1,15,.,TGTGCCAGCAGCCCCCTGGGACAGATGAACACTGAAGCTTTCTTT,CASSPLGQMNTEAFF
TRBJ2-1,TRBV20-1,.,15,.,TGCAGTGCTAACGCTGGGCGGCCGTCCTACAATGAGCAGTTCTTC,CSANAGRPSYNEQFF
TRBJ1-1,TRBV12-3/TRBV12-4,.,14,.,TGTGCCAGCAGTTTACAGGGGTCTGACACTGAAGCTTTCTTT,CASSLQGSDTEAFF
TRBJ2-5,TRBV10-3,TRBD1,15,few,TGTGCCATCAGTGGGTTGGACAGGAGTACGGAGACCCAGTACTTC,CAISGLDRSTETQYF
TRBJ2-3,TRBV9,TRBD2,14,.,TGTGCCAGCAGCGACGGGGGGGCCATAGATACGCAGTATTTT,CASSDGGAIDTQYF
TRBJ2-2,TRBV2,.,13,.,TGTGCCAGCAGCTCCATGGGCACCGGGGAGCTGTTTTTT,CASSSMGTGELFF
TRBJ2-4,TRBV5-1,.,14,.,TGCGCCAGCAGCTTGGTCGGCCTGGGGGACATTCAGTACTTC,CASSLVGLGDIQYF
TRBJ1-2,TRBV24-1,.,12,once,TGTGCCACCAGTGATTCGGGCTATGGCTACACCTTC,CATSDSGYGYTF
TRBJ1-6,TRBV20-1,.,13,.,TGCAGTGCTCTCGGGGGCCTCAATTCACCCCTCCACTTT,CSALGGLNSPLHF
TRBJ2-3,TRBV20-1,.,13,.,TGCAGTGCCATCAGGGGAAGGGAAGATACGCAGTATTTT,CSAIRGREDTQYF
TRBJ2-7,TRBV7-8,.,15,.,TGTGCCAGCAGCTTACTGGTAGGGTCCTCCTACGAGCAGTACTTC,CASSLLVGSSYEQYF
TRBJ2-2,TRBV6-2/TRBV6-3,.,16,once,TGTGCCAGCAGTTATCCCCCAGGGAGTCCCACCGGGGAGCTGTTTTTT,CASSYPPGSPTGELFF
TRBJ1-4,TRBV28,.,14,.,TGTGCCAGCAGTTTATACCAGAGTAATGAAAAACTGTTTTTT,CASSLYQSNEKLFF
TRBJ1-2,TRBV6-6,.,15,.,TGTGCCAGCATCAACGGGGCGACAGAGGGGTATGGCTACACCTTC,CASINGATEGYGYTF
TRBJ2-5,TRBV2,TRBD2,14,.,TGTGCCAGCAGTACGAGCGGGGGGCAAGAGACCCAGTACTTC,CASSTSGGQETQYF
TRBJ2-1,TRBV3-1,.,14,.,TGTGCCAGCAGCCAGGTTTCCAGGAGGAATGAGCAGTTCTTC,CASSQVSRRNEQFF
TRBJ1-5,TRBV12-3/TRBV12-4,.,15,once,TGTGCCTGCAGTCGAGACTCCCGGGGCAATCAGCCCCAGCATTTT,CACSRDSRGNQPQHF
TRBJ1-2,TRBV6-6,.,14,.,TGTGCCAGCAGCCCCCGCAGGGCTGACTATGGCTACACCTTC,CASSPRRADYGYTF
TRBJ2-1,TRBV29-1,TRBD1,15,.,TGCGGCGTTGATTTGGACAGGGCCTACCTCAATGAGCAGTTCTTC,CGVDLDRAYLNEQFF
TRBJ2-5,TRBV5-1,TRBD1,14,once,TGCGCCAGCAGTCGACAGGGGGGGTCTTTGAAGCAGTACTTC,CASSRQGGSLKQYF
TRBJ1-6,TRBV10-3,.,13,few,TGTGCCATCAAGGCGGACATACGTTCACCCCTCCACTTT,CAIKADIRSPLHF
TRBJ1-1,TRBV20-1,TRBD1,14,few,TGCAGTGCTAGGAGGGACAGGGGAAGCACTGAAGCTTTCTTT,CSARRDRGSTEAFF
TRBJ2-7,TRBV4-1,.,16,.,TGCGCCAGCAGCCAAGGGTCTCAATTCTCTTCCTACGAGCAGTACTTC,CASSQGSQFSSYEQYF
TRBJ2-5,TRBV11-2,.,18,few,TGTGCCAGCAGCTTAGATTTACTTGGGACTCCCTACCAAGAGACCCAGTACTTC,CASSLDLLGTPYQETQYF
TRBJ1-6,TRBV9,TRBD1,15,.,TGTGCCAGCAGCGTAGAAGGGCAGGGGGCGTCACCCCTCCACTTT,CASSVEGQGASPLHF
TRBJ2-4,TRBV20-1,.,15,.,TGCAGTGCCCCTGACAGGCCCCTAGCCAAAAACATTCAGTACTTC,CSAPDRPLAKNIQYF